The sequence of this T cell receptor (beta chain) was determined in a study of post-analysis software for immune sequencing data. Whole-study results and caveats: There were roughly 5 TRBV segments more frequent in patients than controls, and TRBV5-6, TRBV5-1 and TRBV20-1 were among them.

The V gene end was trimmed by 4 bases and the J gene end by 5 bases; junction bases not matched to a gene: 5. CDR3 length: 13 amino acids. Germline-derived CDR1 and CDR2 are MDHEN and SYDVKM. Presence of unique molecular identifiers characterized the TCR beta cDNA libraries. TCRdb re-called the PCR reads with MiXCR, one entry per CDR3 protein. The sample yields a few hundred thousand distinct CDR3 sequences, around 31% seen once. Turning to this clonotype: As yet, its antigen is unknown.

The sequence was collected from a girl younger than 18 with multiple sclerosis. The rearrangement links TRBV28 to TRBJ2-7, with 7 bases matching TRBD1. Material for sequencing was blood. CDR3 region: CASSSSDRDEQYF. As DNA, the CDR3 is TGTGCCAGCAGTTCATCCGACAGGGACGAGCAGTACTTC.